The rows below give T cell receptor beta chains drawn from one sample of a study of patients and donors after allogeneic stem cell transplantation. TCRdb re-called the RT-PCR reads with MiXCR, one entry per CDR3 protein. Of about 160,000 distinct CDR3 sequences in the sample, about 36% were seen once. The sample comprised blood, either unsorted or a sorted T cell fraction (not recorded which). The receptor source for this set is a human donor who was either an allogeneic HSCT recipient or a stem cell or donor lymphocyte infusion donor (not recorded which). It is not recorded whose cells these are; they may come from a transplant donor. Both conserved end residues are part of each CDR3. The D gene is left open where the match is weak. The size field is filled for only some rows; it gives once, few, many or a size class.

v_gene: TRBV29-1
j_gene: TRBJ1-1
d_gene: NA
abundance: NA
CDR3aa: CSVVLTTNTEAFF
CDR3nt: TGCAGCGTTGTCCTGACGACGAACACTGAAGCTTTCTTT

v_gene: TRBV4-1
j_gene: TRBJ2-2
d_gene: NA
abundance: few
CDR3aa: CASSPEAGVNTGELFF
CDR3nt: TGCGCCAGCAGCCCAGAGGCAGGGGTCAACACCGGGGAGCTGTTTTTT

v_gene: TRBV7-9
j_gene: TRBJ1-3
d_gene: NA
abundance: NA
CDR3aa: CASSGPGLSSGNTIYF
CDR3nt: TGTGCCAGCAGCGGGCCAGGGCTAAGCTCTGGAAACACCATATATTTT

v_gene: TRBV13
j_gene: TRBJ2-3
d_gene: TRBD2
abundance: few
CDR3aa: CASSPGLALYTQYF
CDR3nt: TGTGCCAGCAGTCCCGGACTAGCGCTGTATACGCAGTATTTT

v_gene: TRBV10-3
j_gene: TRBJ2-2
d_gene: NA
abundance: few
CDR3aa: CAISESVTGELFF
CDR3nt: TGTGCCATCAGTGAGTCGGTTACCGGGGAGCTGTTTTTT

v_gene: TRBV7-2
j_gene: TRBJ2-4
d_gene: NA
abundance: few
CDR3aa: CASSPSTTKNIQYF
CDR3nt: TGTGCCAGCAGCCCTTCGACTACCAAAAACATTCAGTACTTC

v_gene: TRBV4-3
j_gene: TRBJ1-5
d_gene: TRBD1
abundance: few
CDR3aa: CASSKARTGANNQPQHF
CDR3nt: TGCGCCAGCAGCAAAGCAAGGACAGGGGCTAACAATCAGCCCCAGCATTTT

v_gene: TRBV27
j_gene: TRBJ1-6
d_gene: NA
abundance: NA
CDR3aa: CASSLSTGLSSPLHF
CDR3nt: TGTGCCAGCAGTTTAAGCACAGGACTAAGTTCACCCCTCCACTTT

v_gene: TRBV28
j_gene: TRBJ1-4
d_gene: NA
abundance: once
CDR3aa: CASGYLGGEKLFF
CDR3nt: TGTGCCAGCGGATATTTAGGGGGTGAAAAACTGTTTTTT

v_gene: TRBV7-3
j_gene: TRBJ2-3
d_gene: NA
abundance: NA
CDR3aa: CASSLGGRADTQYF
CDR3nt: TGTGCCAGCAGCTTAGGGGGGCGCGCAGATACGCAGTATTTT

v_gene: TRBV12-3/TRBV12-4
j_gene: TRBJ1-2
d_gene: NA
abundance: few
CDR3aa: CASSSPLAGARPGYTF
CDR3nt: TGTGCCAGCAGTTCCCCCCTGGCAGGGGCAAGGCCTGGCTACACCTTC

v_gene: TRBV20-1
j_gene: TRBJ2-2
d_gene: TRBD2
abundance: NA
CDR3aa: CSAGGNSNTGELFF
CDR3nt: TGCAGTGCCGGGGGGAACTCGAACACCGGGGAGCTGTTTTTT

v_gene: TRBV20-1
j_gene: TRBJ1-2
d_gene: NA
abundance: NA
CDR3aa: CSANRVYGYTF
CDR3nt: TGCAGTGCTAACCGGGTCTATGGCTACACCTTC

v_gene: TRBV4-3
j_gene: TRBJ1-1
d_gene: NA
abundance: few
CDR3aa: CASSQLGTNTEAFF
CDR3nt: TGCGCCAGCAGCCAACTCGGGACCAACACTGAAGCTTTCTTT

v_gene: TRBV12-3/TRBV12-4
j_gene: TRBJ2-2
d_gene: NA
abundance: few
CDR3aa: CAAGTPTGELFF
CDR3nt: TGTGCCGCTGGGACCCCAACCGGGGAGCTGTTTTTT

v_gene: TRBV28
j_gene: TRBJ2-3
d_gene: NA
abundance: NA
CDR3aa: CASSAVRSAFSTDTQYF
CDR3nt: TGTGCCAGCAGTGCTGTCCGGTCCGCCTTTAGCACAGATACGCAGTATTTT

v_gene: TRBV9
j_gene: TRBJ2-5
d_gene: NA
abundance: NA
CDR3aa: CASSEVGKETQYF
CDR3nt: TGTGCCAGCAGCGAGGTCGGCAAAGAGACCCAGTACTTC

v_gene: TRBV11-3
j_gene: TRBJ1-1
d_gene: TRBD1
abundance: NA
CDR3aa: CASSLQGQGVTEAFF
CDR3nt: TGTGCCAGCAGCCTCCAAGGACAGGGGGTGACTGAAGCTTTCTTT

v_gene: TRBV7-8
j_gene: TRBJ1-5
d_gene: NA
abundance: NA
CDR3aa: CASSLVAGSNQPQHF
CDR3nt: TGTGCCAGCAGCTTAGTGGCAGGTAGCAATCAGCCCCAGCATTTT

v_gene: TRBV5-6
j_gene: TRBJ1-1
d_gene: NA
abundance: few
CDR3aa: CASSLSLTEAFF
CDR3nt: TGTGCCAGCAGCTTGTCCCTGACTGAAGCTTTCTTT

v_gene: TRBV10-3
j_gene: TRBJ2-1
d_gene: TRBD2
abundance: once
CDR3aa: CAISDLAGGFYNEQFF
CDR3nt: TGTGCCATCAGTGATTTAGCGGGGGGTTTTTACAATGAGCAGTTCTTC

v_gene: TRBV7-9
j_gene: TRBJ1-3
d_gene: NA
abundance: NA
CDR3aa: CASSLVADSGNTIYF
CDR3nt: TGTGCCAGCAGCTTAGTGGCAGACTCTGGAAACACCATATATTTT

v_gene: TRBV12-3/TRBV12-4
j_gene: TRBJ2-7
d_gene: NA
abundance: few
CDR3aa: CASSLGTTYEQYF
CDR3nt: TGTGCCAGCAGTTTGGGGACAACCTACGAGCAGTACTTC

v_gene: TRBV12-3/TRBV12-4
j_gene: TRBJ1-2
d_gene: NA
abundance: NA
CDR3aa: CASSTAANYGYTF
CDR3nt: TGTGCCAGTTCGACAGCCGCTAACTATGGCTACACCTTC

v_gene: TRBV10-3
j_gene: TRBJ2-5
d_gene: NA
abundance: NA
CDR3aa: CAITTGEAETQYF
CDR3nt: TGTGCCATCACTACAGGGGAGGCAGAGACCCAGTACTTC

v_gene: TRBV28
j_gene: TRBJ1-1
d_gene: NA
abundance: few
CDR3aa: CASSLGPGGTNTEAFF
CDR3nt: TGTGCCAGCAGTCTCGGACCAGGCGGTACGAACACTGAAGCTTTCTTT

v_gene: TRBV9
j_gene: TRBJ2-2
d_gene: NA
abundance: NA
CDR3aa: CASSGQGLNTGELFF
CDR3nt: TGTGCCAGCAGCGGTCAGGGACTCAACACCGGGGAGCTGTTTTTT